This is a list of T cell receptor beta chains from one sample in a study of OX40 agonist ivuxolimab in advanced cancers. Produced via immunoSEQ multiplex PCR; TCRdb's table is partial and in-frame only. The sample has approximately 100,000 clones, 70% to 90% seen once. The input for sequencing was CD4+ or CD8+ T cells sorted from blood, taken in a trial of the OX40 agonist ivuxolimab. The receptor source for this set is an adult with an advanced solid tumor such as melanoma, head and neck, liver or kidney cancer. Each CDR3 is given with its conserved first and last residue. D genes are given only for firm matches.

D,J,V,CDR3
TRBD2,TRBJ2-7,TRBV7-2,CASSEDLRTSGTAYEQYF
-,TRBJ2-3,TRBV28,CASRKPGDTDTQYF
-,TRBJ2-1,TRBV2,CASALGLLYNEQFF
TRBD1,TRBJ2-1,TRBV7-9,CASDRANEQFF
TRBD2,TRBJ2-7,TRBV11-2,CASRRPGLADYEQYF
-,TRBJ2-3,TRBV30,CAWRPDTDTQYF
-,TRBJ2-2,TRBV5-1,CASSLVTANTGELFF
-,TRBJ1-2,TRBV15,CATSLGGSYGYTF
-,TRBJ2-6,TRBV7-2,CASSPRTVSGANVLTF
-,TRBJ1-2,TRBV21-1,CASSRGLGYGYTF
-,TRBJ2-7,TRBV15,CATSRGRDYEQYF
-,TRBJ2-5,TRBV7-3,CASSLYGGETQYF
-,TRBJ2-5,TRBV6-5,CASSLGRGPGETQYF
-,TRBJ2-7,TRBV9,CASSPGAYEQYF
-,TRBJ2-1,TRBV10-3,CAISGRPPMGNEQFF
-,TRBJ2-3,TRBV6-5,CASSYGMEDTQYF
-,TRBJ2-7,TRBV28,CASSLSASWEQYF
-,TRBJ2-7,TRBV7-2,CASSPFNYEQYF
TRBD1,TRBJ1-3,TRBV7-9,CASSLDRGNTIYF
-,TRBJ2-3,TRBV6-5,CASSYPTTDTQYF
TRBD1,TRBJ2-7,TRBV4-1,CASSQAWGTEHYEQYF
-,TRBJ1-4,TRBV27,CASSLNRGWQLFF
-,TRBJ2-3,TRBV14,CATVAVGDTQYF
TRBD1,TRBJ2-7,TRBV2,CASSPDRADYEQYF
-,TRBJ2-3,TRBV28,CASSSGVSDTQYF
TRBD2,TRBJ2-1,TRBV19,CASSRKTSDEQFF
TRBD1,TRBJ2-7,TRBV19,CASSIGRDRADEQYF
-,TRBJ2-7,TRBV6-5,CASSYSTGHYEQYF
TRBD2,-,TRBV27,CASSLGTSGTYEQYF
-,-,TRBV19,CASSIDPQSYEQYF
-,-,TRBV5-1,CASSLGLNYEQYF
TRBD1,TRBJ1-2,TRBV7-9,CASSLWDSPRYGYTF
-,TRBJ2-7,TRBV7-6,CASSSIQSRSSYEQYF
-,TRBJ2-1,TRBV7-2,CASSLDSGAILDEQFF
-,TRBJ2-7,TRBV25-1,CASSSYTKSPYEQYF
-,TRBJ1-2,TRBV28,CASKRPIYGYTF
-,TRBJ1-4,TRBV27,CASSSPGEKLFF
-,TRBJ2-3,TRBV30,CAWSGAGFTDTQYF